Shown below are 8 T cell receptor beta chains from a single sample sequenced in a study of blood T cell repertoires in COVID-19. Some clones are missing from TCRdb's copy, which holds only in-frame ones; the method was immunoSEQ multiplex PCR. Among 5,700 or so clones listed, 70% to 85% were seen once. Material for sequencing was peripheral blood. Receptor source: a human donor in a cohort sampled during active COVID-19.

The rearrangement uses TRBV29-1 and TRBJ2-1; D possibly corresponds to TRBD1 (6 bases). The CDR3 runs 12 residues. The ends were cut back, 6 bases at V and 5 bases at J, with 11 bases in the middle. Germline assignment: CDR1 SQVTM and CDR2 ANQGSEA. In nucleotides, the CDR3 is TGCAGCGTGGGCAGGGGTCACAATGAGCAGTTCTTC. This codes for CSVGRGHNEQFF.

The chain has TRBV19 and TRBJ2-7; 8 positions match TRBD2. Germline CDR1 and CDR2: LNHDA and SQIVND (reference sequence). V was clipped by 5 bases and J by 0 bases; unmatched bases: 6. The CDR3 is 15 residues long. The CDR3 DNA follows: TGTGCCAGTAGTTTTAGCGGGACGAGCTCCTACGAGCAGTACTTC. It yields the protein CASSFSGTSSYEQYF. The complete variable domain, with remaining parts taken from reference TRBV19 and TRBJ2-7, reads DGGITQSPKYLFRKEGQNVTLSCEQNLNHDAMYWYRQDPGQGLRLIYYSQIVNDFQKGDIAEGYSVSREKKESFPLTVTSAQKNPTAFYLCASSFSGTSSYEQYFGPGTRLTVT.

The gene calls are TRBV7-2 and TRBJ2-1, with a tentative D call TRBD1 (6 bases). V dropped 6 bases and J dropped 5 bases, with 17 bases sitting between them. CDR1 SGHTA and CDR2 FQGNSA come from the germline V gene. This CDR3 spans 15 amino acids. Written as DNA, the CDR3 is TGTGCCAGCAGTCTGAGGGGGAAAGGGGACAATGAGCAGTTCTTC. This gives the protein CASSLRGKGDNEQFF.

This clone was detected a few times. CDR3 in DNA: TGTGCCAGCAGTTTTCGGAGGAGAAACGAGCAGTACTTC. This translates into CASSFRRRNEQYF. The V and J genes are TRBV12-3 or TRBV12-4 and TRBJ2-7; D is possibly TRBD2 (5 bases). The ends were cut back, 3 bases at V and 5 bases at J, with 11 bases in the middle. CDR3 length: 13 amino acids.

The J gene is TRBJ2-3, the V gene TRBV19; 10 positions agree with TRBD2. Germline CDR1 and CDR2: LNHDA and SQIVND (reference sequence). The CDR3 is 13 residues long. Unmatched junction bases numbered 6, after V lost 6 bases and J lost 9 bases. Written as DNA, the CDR3 is TGTGCCAGTAGGGGGCTAGCGGGAGTGACGCAGTATTTT. It translates to CASRGLAGVTQYF.

This clone was detected a few times. This rearrangement joins TRBV24-1 to TRBJ2-2; possibly TRBD2 for D (6 bases). The germline CDR1 and CDR2 sequences are KGHDR and SFDVKD. Trimming pared 3 bases from V and 7 bases from J, leaving 11 bases between. This CDR3 is 14 amino acids long. The CDR3 region has the DNA TGTGCCACCAGTGATGGCAGGGAGGTCGGGGAGCTGTTTTTT. It encodes CATSDGREVGELFF.

The chain is built from TRBV6-5 and TRBJ1-3; D may be TRBD1 (6 bases). Looked up from germline, CDR1 is MNHEY and CDR2 is SVGAGI. V was clipped by 4 bases and J by 3 bases, with 16 bases between them. The CDR3 is made up of 16 amino acids. The CDR3 nucleotides are TGTGCCAGCAGTTTACGGACAGTCGGTGGTGGAAACACCATATATTTT. Its protein is CASSLRTVGGGNTIYF.

V is TRBV28 and J is TRBJ2-3; 8 nucleotides line up with TRBD2. Germline V lookup: CDR1 MDHEN, CDR2 SYDVKM. The CDR3 has 18 residues. V lost 3 bases, J lost 5 bases, and 16 bases stayed unmatched. CDR3 in DNA: TGTGCCAGCAGTTTGTCCCTTTGGGACCGGGAGGGGAAAGATACGCAGTATTTT. Residues: CASSLSLWDREGKDTQYF.